This T cell receptor beta chain was identified during a study of vaccination and CD4 T cells after COVID-19 (dated 2022 in TCRdb). General notes on the study: Convalescent patients had a positive SARS-CoV-2 result on nasal swab PCR, and of these patients, several had mild disease and one had severe disease. In ten to eleven COVID-19 convalescent patients and a handful of infection-naive healthy vaccine recipients, researchers compared the spike-specific CD4+ TCR repertoire from before mRNA vaccination with the repertoire from after. Control cultures received a CEFX viral epitope pool as the positive control, an HIV-1 Nef peptide pool as the negative control, or no peptide. Post-COVID blood samples were collected from convalescent patients a median of roughly 100 days after diagnosis, with a range of about 30 to 161 days. The time from the second vaccine dose to post-vaccine blood sampling had a median of 72 days and ranged from roughly 13 to 241 days. Two doses of either the Pfizer-BioNTech BNT162b2 vaccine (n=8) or the Moderna mRNA-1273 vaccine (n=2) were administered to participants. Culture stimuli were overlapping spike peptide pools from SARS-CoV-2 and from the common cold coronaviruses HCoV-NL63, HCoV-OC43 and HCoV-229E. Six males and four females were included in the convalescent cohort, with two Hispanic individuals, seven Caucasians, two Asians and one multiracial person represented. General conclusions and limits of the study: The median count of SARS-CoV-2-reactive clonotypes went up from 21 after infection to about 40 after vaccination, although the change was not significant. Among the post-vaccine SARS-CoV-2-reactive clones in convalescent patients, a median about 87% showed up only after vaccination, which suggests vaccine-specific priming. Nearly all vaccine-specific clones in convalescent patients (304 of 307) were mono-reactive for SARS-CoV-2 spike rather than cross-reactive with common cold coronaviruses. Only a relatively small number of convalescent patients were included in the study, and early timepoints following natural infection were not analyzed.

The library was generated by PCR. DNA from cultured CD4+ T cells was subjected to TCR sequencing with the Oncomine TCR Beta short-read assay at the Johns Hopkins FTIC core. The QIAamp micro DNA kit was used to extract genomic DNA from the cultured CD4+ T cells. The Oncomine TCR Beta libraries from cultured CD4+ T cells were pooled using unique dual indexes and then sequenced on an Illumina iSeq 100. The authors processed their data as follows. Non-productive sequences were removed, and CDR3s not starting with C, not ending with F or W, or shorter than 7 amino acids were discarded. The MANAFEST web application identified antigen-specific clonotypes by comparing peptide-stimulated wells against reference wells and other culture wells. To be called positive, a clone needed an FDR below 0.05, an odds ratio above 5, and a productive frequency above 0.1% in at least two of three replicate wells. A clonotype was classed as cross-reactive if the clonotype showed significant expansion both in SARS-CoV-2 spike wells and in at least one common cold coronavirus spike condition. Using R version 3.6.1, CDR3 homology was evaluated through Levenshtein distances (stringdist) along with unrooted phylogenetic trees (ape). TCRdb reprocessed the public reads (quality trimming at Q25 with fastp, clone calling with MiXCR) and kept in-frame beta chains. One record per CDR3 amino acid sequence lists the most common genes and DNA. Clone size and V and J calls follow TCRdb, not the original study. Recorded for this sample are approximately 10,000 distinct CDR3 sequences; less than 80% of them occurred a single time. The biggest ten clones account for around 9% of the sample.

What this sample's treatment or condition label stands for: approximately nine-day PBMC culture with coronavirus spike peptide pools or control peptides (ViraFEST assay). The ViraFEST assay, used in the study, expanded antigen-specific T cells with peptide pools and then identified the expanded clonotypes through TCR sequencing. Positive SARS-CoV-2 PCR tests in the convalescent patients dated from March to December 2020, before Alpha, Beta and Delta variants emerged in the United States. Each well held 1.5 million to 2.5 million PBMCs cultured with roughly 9.2 ug/ml peptide pools in IMDM containing 5% human AB serum and roughly 9.3 IU/ml IL-2. On days 3 and 7, half of the culture medium was replaced with fresh IL-2-containing medium. Once the cells had been in culture for about 10 days, the EasySep CD4+ T cell isolation kit was used to isolate CD4+ T cells by negative selection. Ficoll-Paque Plus gradient centrifugation was used to isolate PBMCs from whole blood, and the isolated PBMCs were then either used fresh or cryopreserved at -140C. Each culture condition was generally run in triplicate wells.

A few counts support this clonotype. It lacks a known antigen. Base quality data are lacking; no much larger clone is found one base away. The CDR3 sequence holds 14 residues, the cysteine and phenylalanine included. Just CDR3 DNA is preserved here, 42 bases in frame from base 1. The germline V gene supplies CDR1 SGHAT and CDR2 FQNNGV. The junction carries 8 bases between V and J, which are trimmed by 2 bases and 0 bases respectively. Rearrangement joined TRBV11-2 to TRBJ2-7, with TRBD1 as a weak D call on 5 bases. The sample consisted of CD4+ T cells from blood, cultured in vitro. The TCR originated in a human donor who had recovered from COVID-19. The CDR3 amino acid sequence is: CASSLQGISYEQYF. The nucleotide sequence reads TGTGCCAGCAGCTTACAGGGAATCTCCTACGAGCAGTACTTC.